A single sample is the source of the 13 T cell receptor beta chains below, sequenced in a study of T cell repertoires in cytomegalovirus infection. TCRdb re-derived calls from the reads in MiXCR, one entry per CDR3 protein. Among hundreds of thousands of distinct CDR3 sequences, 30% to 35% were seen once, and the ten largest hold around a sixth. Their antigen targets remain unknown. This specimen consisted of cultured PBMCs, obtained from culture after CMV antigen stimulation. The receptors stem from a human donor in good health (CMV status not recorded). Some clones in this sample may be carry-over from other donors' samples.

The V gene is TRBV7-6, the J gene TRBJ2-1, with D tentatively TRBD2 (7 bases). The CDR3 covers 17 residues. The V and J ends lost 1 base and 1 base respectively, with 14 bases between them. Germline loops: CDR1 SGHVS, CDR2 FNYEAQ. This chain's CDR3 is CASSLGGGGMSYNEQFF. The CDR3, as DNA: TGTGCCAGCAGCTTAGGGGGGGGGGGCATGTCCTACAATGAGCAGTTCTTC.

The DNA of the CDR3 is TGTGCCAGCAGCTCAGGGACAGCTACTAGCACAGATACGCAGTATTTT. Amino acids: CASSSGTATSTDTQYF. The chain employs TRBV7-9 and TRBJ2-3; 7 bases match TRBD1. The CDR3 extends over 16 amino acids. V lost 4 bases, J lost 0 bases, and 7 bases stayed unmatched. Looked up from germline, CDR1 is SEHNR and CDR2 is FQNEAQ (reference sequence).

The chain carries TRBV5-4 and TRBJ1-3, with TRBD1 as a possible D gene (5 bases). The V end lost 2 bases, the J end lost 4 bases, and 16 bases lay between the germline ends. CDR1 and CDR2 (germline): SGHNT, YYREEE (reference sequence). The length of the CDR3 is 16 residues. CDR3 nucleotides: TGTGCCAGCAGCTTATCAGGGCTGAACTCCGGAAACACCATATATTTT. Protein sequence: CASSLSGLNSGNTIYF.

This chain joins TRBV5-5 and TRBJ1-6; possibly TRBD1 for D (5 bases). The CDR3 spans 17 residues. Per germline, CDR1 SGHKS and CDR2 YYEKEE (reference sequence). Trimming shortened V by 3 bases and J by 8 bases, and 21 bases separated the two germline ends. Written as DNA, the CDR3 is TGTGCCAGCAGCTCGACCGGGACTCCGATAATGGATTCACCCCTCCACTTT. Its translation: CASSSTGTPIMDSPLHF.

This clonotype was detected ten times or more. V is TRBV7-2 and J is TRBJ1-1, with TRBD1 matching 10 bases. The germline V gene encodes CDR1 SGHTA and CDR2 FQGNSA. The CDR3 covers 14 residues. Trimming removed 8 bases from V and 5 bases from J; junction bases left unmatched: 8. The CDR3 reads CASRATGGSTEAFF. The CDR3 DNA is TGTGCCAGCCGCGCGACAGGGGGCAGTACTGAAGCTTTCTTT. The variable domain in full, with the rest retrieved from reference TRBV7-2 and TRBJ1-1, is GAGVSQSPSNKVTEKGKDVELRCDPISGHTALYWYRQSLGQGLEFLIYFQGNSAPDKSGLPSDRFSAERTGGSVSTLTIQRTQQEDSAVYLCASRATGGSTEAFFGQGTRLTVV.

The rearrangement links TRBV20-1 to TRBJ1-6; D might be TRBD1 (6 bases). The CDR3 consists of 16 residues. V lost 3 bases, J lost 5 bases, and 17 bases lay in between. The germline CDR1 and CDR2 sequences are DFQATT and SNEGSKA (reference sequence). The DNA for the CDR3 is TGCAGTGCTAGGGATCACAGGGCCGAACATAATTCACCCCTCCACTTT. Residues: CSARDHRAEHNSPLHF.

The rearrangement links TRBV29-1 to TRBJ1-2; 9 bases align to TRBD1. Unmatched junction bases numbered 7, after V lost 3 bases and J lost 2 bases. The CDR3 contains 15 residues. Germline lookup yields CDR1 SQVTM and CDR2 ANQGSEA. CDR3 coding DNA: TGCAGCGTTGATACCCGAGGGACAGGGAACTATGGCTACACCTTC. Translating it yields CSVDTRGTGNYGYTF. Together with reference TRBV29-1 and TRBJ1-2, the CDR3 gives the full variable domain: SAVISQKPSRDICQRGTSLTIQCQVDSQVTMMFWYRQQPGQSLTLIATANQGSEATYESGFVIDKFPISRPNLTFSTLTVSNMSPEDSSIYLCSVDTRGTGNYGYTFGSGTRLTVV.

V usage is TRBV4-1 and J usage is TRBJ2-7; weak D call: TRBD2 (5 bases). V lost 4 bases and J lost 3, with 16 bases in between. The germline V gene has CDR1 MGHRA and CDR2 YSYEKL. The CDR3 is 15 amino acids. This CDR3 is CASSLFSRGLYEQYF. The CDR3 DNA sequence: TGCGCCAGCAGCCTGTTTAGTAGAGGACTCTACGAGCAGTACTTC.

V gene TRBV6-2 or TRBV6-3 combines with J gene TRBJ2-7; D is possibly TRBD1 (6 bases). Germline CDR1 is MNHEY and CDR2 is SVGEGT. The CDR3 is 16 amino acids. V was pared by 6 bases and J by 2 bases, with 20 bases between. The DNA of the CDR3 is TGTGCCAGCAGCAGGGACGGGACACTCGGTCCCTACGAGCAGTACTTC. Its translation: CASSRDGTLGPYEQYF.

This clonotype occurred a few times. CDR3 sequence reads: CSARSLAGAYNEQFF. Written as DNA, the CDR3 is TGCAGTGCTAGATCTCTAGCGGGGGCATACAATGAGCAGTTCTTC. The chain links TRBV20-1 to TRBJ2-1; TRBD2 agrees at 10 bases. CDR1 is DFQATT, CDR2 SNEGSKA, per germline (reference sequence). Germline trimming cut 2 bases from V and 4 bases from J; bases unmatched to any gene: 5. The CDR3 sequence is 15 residues long.

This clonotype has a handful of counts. CDR3 nucleotides: TGTGCCAGCAGCTTAGATCTGAAGGAGGACTACAAACAAGAGACCCAGTACTTC. Protein: CASSLDLKEDYKQETQYF. The V and J genes are TRBV7-8 and TRBJ2-5; tentatively, D is TRBD2 (6 bases). The CDR3 spans 18 residues. The germline V gene has CDR1 SGHVS and CDR2 FQNEAQ. V lost 1 base and J 2 bases, leaving 20 bases between the germline ends.

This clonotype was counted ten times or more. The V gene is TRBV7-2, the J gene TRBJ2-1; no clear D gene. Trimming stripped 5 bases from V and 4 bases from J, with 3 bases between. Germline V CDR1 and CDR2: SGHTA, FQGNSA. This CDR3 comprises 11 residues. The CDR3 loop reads CASSDYNEQFF. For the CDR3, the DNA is TGTGCCAGCAGCGATTACAATGAGCAGTTCTTC. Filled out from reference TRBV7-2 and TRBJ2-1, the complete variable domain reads GAGVSQSPSNKVTEKGKDVELRCDPISGHTALYWYRQSLGQGLEFLIYFQGNSAPDKSGLPSDRFSAERTGGSVSTLTIQRTQQEDSAVYLCASSDYNEQFFGPGTRLTVL.

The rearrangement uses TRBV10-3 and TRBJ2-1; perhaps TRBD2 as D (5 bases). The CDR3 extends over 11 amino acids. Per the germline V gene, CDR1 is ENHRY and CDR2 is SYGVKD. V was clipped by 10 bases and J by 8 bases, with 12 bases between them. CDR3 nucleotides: TGTGCCACACGAGGGAGCGATGAGCAGTTCTTC. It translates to CATRGSDEQFF.